This T cell receptor beta chain was recorded in a study of a mutant IDH1 vaccine in newly diagnosed glioma. Study-wide results and limits: Changes to the top peripheral T cell clonotypes appeared unrelated to pseudoprogression.

Germline CDR1 and CDR2: SNHLY and FYNNEI. The V and J ends lost 2 bases and 6 bases respectively, with 11 bases between them. CDR3 length: 13 residues. Indicated time point: week 35, safety follow-up. Every vaccination contained 300 ug of the mutant IDH1 20-mer peptide and was paired with topical imiquimod. About this clone: Its specificity is not known.

Sequencing used immunoSEQ multiplex PCR; TCRdb keeps in-frame clones, though not all of them. Of 25,000 to 40,000 clones in the sample, approximately 78% were seen once. The V gene is TRBV2, the J gene TRBJ2-7, with D possibly TRBD1 on 6 matching bases. The sample was PBMCs, taken from a glioma patient whose treatment included an IDH1 peptide vaccine. The source of this sequence is a woman aged 40 to 49 with glioma. The CDR3 nucleotides read TGTGCCAGCAGTGAACAGGGGCTAGGCGAGCAGTACTTC. It encodes CASSEQGLGEQYF.